The clone carrying this TCR beta chain showed up just once. The sample belongs to a study of blood T cell repertoires in COVID-19. Study-wide context: The United States, Italy and Spain were the sources of the acute and convalescent COVID-19 samples. T cells, B-cell-depleted T cells, or PBMCs supplied cDNA or gDNA.

Authors' methods: Nucleated cell number was recorded as an estimate derived from reference gene primer amplification. Libraries were prepared by immunoSEQ multiplex PCR; TCRdb keeps only in-frame clonotypes and omits some of them. Clone size and V and J calls were adopted from that table, with D and trimming inferred from the DNA. The data show more than 120,000 clones, with 80% to 90% seen just once and approximately 40% held by the top ten. The germline gives CDR1 MNHEY, CDR2 SMNVEV (reference sequence). This CDR3 region has 16 residues. V gave up 2 bases and J gave up 1 base; unmatched junction bases: 7.

The source material was peripheral blood. This TCR was recovered from a man in his fifties who had recovered from COVID-19. The chain uses TRBV27 and TRBJ2-7; 8 bases map to TRBD2. CDR3 coding DNA: TGTGCCAGCAGTTTAGTAACTAGCGGCGCTTCCTACGAGCAGTACTTC. Translated, it gives CASSLVTSGASYEQYF.